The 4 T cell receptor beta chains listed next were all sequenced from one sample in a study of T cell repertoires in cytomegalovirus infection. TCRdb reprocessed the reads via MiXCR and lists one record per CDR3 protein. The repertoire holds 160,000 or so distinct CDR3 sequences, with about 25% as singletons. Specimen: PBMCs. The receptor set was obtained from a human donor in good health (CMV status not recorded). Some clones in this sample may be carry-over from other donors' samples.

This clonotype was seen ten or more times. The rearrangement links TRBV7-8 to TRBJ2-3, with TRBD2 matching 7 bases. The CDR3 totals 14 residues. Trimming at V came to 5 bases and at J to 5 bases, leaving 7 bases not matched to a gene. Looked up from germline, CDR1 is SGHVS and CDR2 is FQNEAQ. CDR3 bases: TGTGCCAGCAGCGTCCTTCGCGGGGGAGATACGCAGTATTTT. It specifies CASSVLRGGDTQYF. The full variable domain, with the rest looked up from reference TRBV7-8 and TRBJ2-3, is GAGVSQSPRYKVAKRGQDVALRCDPISGHVSLFWYQQALGQGPEFLTYFQNEAQLDKSGLPSDRFFAERPEGSVSTLKIQRTQQEDSAVYLCASSVLRGGDTQYFGPGTRLTVL.

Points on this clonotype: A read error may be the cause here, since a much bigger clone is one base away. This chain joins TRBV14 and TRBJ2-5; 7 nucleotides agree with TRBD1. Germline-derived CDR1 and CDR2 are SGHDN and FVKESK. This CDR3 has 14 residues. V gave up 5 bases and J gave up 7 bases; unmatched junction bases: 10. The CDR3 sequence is CASSSCTGAGTQYF. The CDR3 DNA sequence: TGTGCCAGCAGCTCCTGTACAGGGGCAGGGACCCAGTACTTC.

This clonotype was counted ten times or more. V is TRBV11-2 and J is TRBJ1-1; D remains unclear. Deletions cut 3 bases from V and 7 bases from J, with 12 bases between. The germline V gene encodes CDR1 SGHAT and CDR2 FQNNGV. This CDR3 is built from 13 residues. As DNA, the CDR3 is TGTGCCAGCAGCTTTAAAAAGAGTCTTGAAGCTTTCTTT. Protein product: CASSFKKSLEAFF.

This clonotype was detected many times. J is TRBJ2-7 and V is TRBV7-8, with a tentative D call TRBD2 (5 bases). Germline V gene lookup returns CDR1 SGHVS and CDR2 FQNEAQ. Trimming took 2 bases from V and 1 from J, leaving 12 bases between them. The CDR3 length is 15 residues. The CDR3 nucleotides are TGTGCCAGCAGCTTACTTTCCGGGGAATCCTACGAGCAGTACTTC. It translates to CASSLLSGESYEQYF.